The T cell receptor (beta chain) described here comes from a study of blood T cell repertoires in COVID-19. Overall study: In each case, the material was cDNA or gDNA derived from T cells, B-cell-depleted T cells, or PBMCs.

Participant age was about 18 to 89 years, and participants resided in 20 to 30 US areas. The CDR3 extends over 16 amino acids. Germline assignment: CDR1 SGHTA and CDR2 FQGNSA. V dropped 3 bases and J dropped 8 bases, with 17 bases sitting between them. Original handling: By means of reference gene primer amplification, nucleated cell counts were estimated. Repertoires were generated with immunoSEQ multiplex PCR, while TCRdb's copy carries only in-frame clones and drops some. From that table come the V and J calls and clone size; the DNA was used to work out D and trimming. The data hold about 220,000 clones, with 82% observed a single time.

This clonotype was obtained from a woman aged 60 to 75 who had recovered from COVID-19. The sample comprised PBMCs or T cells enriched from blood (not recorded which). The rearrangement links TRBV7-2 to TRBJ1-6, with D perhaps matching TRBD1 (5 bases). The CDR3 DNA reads TGTGCCAGCAGCTTTGGGACGTTACCGGGGGATTCACCCCTCCACTTT. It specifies CASSFGTLPGDSPLHF.